The present T cell receptor beta chain was sequenced within a study of cytomegalovirus exposure and HLA in healthy donors. Study information: Of around 400 genotyped donors, around 86% grouped in the Caucasian-associated ancestry cluster. Broader study findings: As confirmed in vitro, a few CMV-associated chains were specific for CMV antigens. The HLA-A and HLA-B alleles of most subjects were reportedly predicted accurately from TCR beta sequences. Despite most TCR sequences being rare, some public TCRs occurred in many donors.

The PCR ran on 60 Vbeta and 13 Jbeta primers. Method: immunoSEQ multiplex PCR; TCRdb's copy keeps in-frame clones and lacks some. This repertoire shows 100,000 or so clones, over 12% found once; its top ten account for around 0.86%. For this clone: Antigen unknown.

Germline CDR1 MNHEY, CDR2 SVGAGI. Trimming stripped 2 bases from V and 11 bases from J, with 16 bases between. The CDR3 has 14 amino acids. The rearrangement joins TRBV6-5 to TRBJ2-1, with a weak D call TRBD2 (6 bases). Sequencing used PBMCs. The source of this sequence is a female donor in good health and CMV-seronegative. The CDR3 here is CASSYGGRIDQQFF. The CDR3 nucleotides are TGTGCCAGCAGTTACGGAGGGCGGATCGACCAGCAGTTCTTC.